The T cell receptor (beta chain) described here comes from a study of molecular identifiers for immune sequencing clone quantification. CDR3 length equals 13 residues. V gave up 3 bases and J gave up 2 bases, with 8 bases separating them. Naive CD8 T cells, phenotype CD8+CD4-CCR7+CD45RA+, were sorted. There are many counts of this clonotype. TCRdb fed the PCR reads into MiXCR, producing one record per CDR3 protein. The data show fewer than 350,000 distinct CDR3 sequences, roughly a fifth seen once. V usage is TRBV12-3 or TRBV12-4 and J usage is TRBJ2-7, with D maybe TRBD2 (5 bases). Sequences were obtained from naive CD8+ T cells from blood, with Jurkat cell RNA spiked in. Regarding subset: FACS-sorted CD8+CD4-CCR7+CD45RA+ naive T cells. The sequence was collected from a human donor in good health. Some libraries in this study had Jurkat cell RNA spiked in. CDR3 DNA: TGTGCCAGCAGTTTGGAGGCCCCCTACGAGCAGTACTTC. It specifies CASSLEAPYEQYF.